The rows below give T cell receptor beta chains drawn from one sample of a study of T cell responses to AZD1222 COVID-19 vaccine. Only in-frame clones appear in the TCRdb table, and some are missing; sequencing was by immunoSEQ multiplex PCR. The sample shows 150,000 or so clones, about 93% of them seen only once. Source: peripheral blood, taken on day 0 of AZD1222 vaccination. The source is an adult in good health. Both conserved end residues are part of each CDR3. D genes are given only for firm matches. Rows give clone size only sometimes, using once, few, many, or a class for an expanded clone.

CDR3	DNA	D	size	V	J
CASSPSEVHEQYF	TGTGCCAGCAGCCCGTCTGAGGTCCACGAGCAGTACTTC	-	-	TRBV7-7	TRBJ2-7
CASSVAGREKDEQYF	TGTGCCAGCAGCGTAGCGGGGCGGGAGAAGGACGAGCAGTACTTC	TRBD2	-	TRBV9	TRBJ2-7
CASSYGGNYGYTF	TGTGCCAGCAGTTACGGGGGAAACTATGGCTACACCTTC	-	-	TRBV6-5	TRBJ1-2
CASSQGELPSGNTIYF	TGTGCCAGCAGCCAAGGGGAGCTGCCCTCTGGAAACACCATATATTTT	-	-	TRBV4-2	TRBJ1-3
CASSRDRAGNQPQHF	TGCGCCAGCAGCCGGGACAGGGCGGGCAATCAGCCCCAGCATTTT	TRBD1	once	TRBV4-1	TRBJ1-5
CASSVSDEQFF	TGTGCCAGCAGCGTCTCCGATGAGCAGTTCTTC	-	-	TRBV9	TRBJ2-1
CASSLLRDMNTEAFF	TGTGCCAGCAGTTTATTAAGGGACATGAACACTGAAGCTTTCTTT	-	once	TRBV27	TRBJ1-1
CASSPTLRRGGTEAFF	TGTGCCAGCAGCCCCACGCTCAGACGGGGAGGCACTGAAGCTTTCTTT	-	-	TRBV7-8	TRBJ1-1
CASSYSGRRDTQYF	TGTGCCAGCAGTTACTCCGGGAGACGAGATACGCAGTATTTT	-	-	TRBV6-5	TRBJ2-3
CASSHPGGGSSYNEQFF	TGTGCCAGCAGCCACCCCGGCGGGGGGAGCTCCTACAATGAGCAGTTCTTC	TRBD2	-	TRBV4-2	TRBJ2-1
CAWSGTGDYGYTF	TGTGCCTGGTCCGGGACAGGAGACTATGGCTACACCTTC	TRBD1	-	TRBV30	TRBJ1-2
CASSRGVGGMNTEAFF	TGTGCCAGCAGCCGCGGGGTGGGGGGAATGAACACTGAAGCTTTCTTT	-	few	TRBV11-2	TRBJ1-1
CASSHQGQGRNYGYTF	TGCGCCAGCAGTCACCAGGGACAGGGGCGCAACTATGGCTACACCTTC	TRBD1	once	TRBV23-1	TRBJ1-2
CASSEAPPDRGFYEQYF	TGTGCCAGCAGTGAAGCCCCTCCTGACAGGGGATTCTACGAGCAGTACTTC	TRBD1	-	TRBV2	TRBJ2-7
CASSPPRNTEAFF	TGTGCCAGCTCACCCCCCCGGAACACTGAAGCTTTCTTT	-	-	TRBV18	TRBJ1-1
CSVGSLNQPQHF	TGCAGCGTTGGATCCCTTAATCAGCCCCAGCATTTT	-	once	TRBV29-1	TRBJ1-5
CASSLSEYNEQFF	TGTGCCAGCAGCTTATCAGAATACAATGAGCAGTTCTTC	-	once	TRBV7-3	TRBJ2-1
CASSPPGLFYEQYF	TGTGCCAGCAGCCCCCCTGGTCTTTTCTACGAGCAGTACTTC	-	-	TRBV3-1/TRBV3-2	TRBJ2-7
CASRASGGAREQFF	TGTGCCAGCAGAGCTAGCGGGGGGGCACGGGAGCAGTTCTTC	TRBD2	-	TRBV6-5	TRBJ2-1
CASSPYLPPGYEPGYEQYF	TGTGCCAGTAGTCCATATCTCCCTCCGGGATATGAGCCCGGCTACGAGCAGTACTTC	-	-	TRBV19	TRBJ2-7
CASSQSFSGNTIYF	TGTGCCAGCAGCCAAAGTTTCTCTGGAAACACCATATATTTT	-	-	TRBV3-1/TRBV3-2	TRBJ1-3
CASSELMAYQETQYF	TGTGCCAGCAGCGAACTTATGGCTTACCAAGAGACCCAGTACTTC	-	-	TRBV2	TRBJ2-5
CASSLGASGGYNEQFF	TGTGCCAGCAGTTTAGGGGCTAGCGGGGGGTACAATGAGCAGTTCTTC	TRBD2	once	TRBV27	TRBJ2-1
CAWSFGLAGTNEQFF	TGTGCCTGGAGTTTCGGGCTAGCGGGTACCAATGAGCAGTTCTTC	TRBD2	once	TRBV30	TRBJ2-1
CASSLLSTTFDEQFF	TGCGCCAGCAGCTTGTTAAGTACAACCTTTGATGAGCAGTTCTTC	-	-	TRBV5-1	TRBJ2-1
CASSLGGSGRQETQYF	TGTGCCAGCAGCTTAGGGGGTAGCGGGCGGCAAGAGACCCAGTACTTC	TRBD2	-	TRBV7-9	TRBJ2-5
CASSQDRSGNTIYF	TGTGCCAGCAGCCAAGATAGGTCTGGAAACACCATATATTTT	-	-	TRBV3-1/TRBV3-2	TRBJ1-3
CASSLGDSAQSRAFF	TGTGCCAGCAGCTTAGGGGACAGTGCTCAATCCCGAGCTTTCTTT	TRBD1	-	TRBV7-9	TRBJ1-1
CASSLTLKAANEKLFF	TGTGCCAGCAGCTTAACCCTAAAGGCGGCTAATGAAAAACTGTTTTTT	-	-	TRBV7-8	TRBJ1-4
CASTLRRVSYNSPLHF	TGTGCCAGCACTCTGAGAAGGGTATCCTATAATTCACCCCTCCACTTT	-	-	TRBV5-6	TRBJ1-6
CSVEGVAQDPTYEQYF	TGCAGCGTTGAAGGGGTGGCGCAGGACCCGACCTACGAGCAGTACTTC	-	-	TRBV29-1	TRBJ2-7
CASSLSTSGTGELFF	TGCGCCAGCAGCTTGAGCACTAGCGGGACCGGGGAGCTGTTTTTT	TRBD2	-	TRBV5-1	TRBJ2-2
CASSSIHTDSLEAFF	TGTGCCAGCAGTTCAATACACACGGACTCATTGGAGGCTTTCTTT	-	-	TRBV6-5	TRBJ1-1
CASICRAGVRHEQYF	TGTGCCAGTATCTGTCGGGCGGGAGTTCGTCACGAGCAGTACTTC	TRBD2	-	TRBV19	TRBJ2-7
CASSDTHDSNYGYTF	TGTGCCAGCAGTGACACCCATGACAGTAACTATGGCTACACCTTC	-	-	TRBV6-4	TRBJ1-2
CASRWGGGLTDTQYF	TGTGCCAGCAGGTGGGGCGGGGGGCTCACAGATACGCAGTATTTT	TRBD2	-	TRBV6-6	TRBJ2-3
CASSDSYEQYF	TGCGCCAGCAGCGACTCCTACGAGCAGTACTTC	-	-	TRBV5-1	TRBJ2-7
CASSLGVSGNTIYF	TGTGCCAGCAGCTTAGGGGTCTCTGGAAACACCATATATTTT	-	-	TRBV7-9	TRBJ1-3
CASSFRLAGNSGANVLTF	TGTGCCAGCTCATTCCGACTAGCGGGGAACTCTGGGGCCAACGTCCTGACTTTC	TRBD2	-	TRBV18	TRBJ2-6
CASSYNSRLNTEAFF	TGTGCCAGCAGTTATAATTCCAGGTTGAACACTGAAGCTTTCTTT	-	-	TRBV6-5	TRBJ1-1
CASSSRTGKGEQYF	TGTGCCAGCAGCTCTAGGACAGGGAAAGGCGAGCAGTACTTC	TRBD1	-	TRBV7-6	TRBJ2-7
CASSYPGLSGNTIYF	TGCGCCAGCAGCTATCCGGGACTTTCTGGAAACACCATATATTTT	-	-	TRBV4-1	TRBJ1-3
CASSSLGAGEETQYF	TGCGCCAGCAGCTCCCTAGGGGCGGGGGAAGAGACCCAGTACTTC	TRBD2	-	TRBV5-1	TRBJ2-5
CASGRGMNTEAFF	TGTGCCAGCGGGCGAGGGATGAACACTGAAGCTTTCTTT	-	once	TRBV9	TRBJ1-1
CASSHRPSMGGGTEAFF	TGTGCCAGCAGCCACCGGCCGAGCATGGGGGGGGGAACTGAAGCTTTCTTT	-	-	TRBV3-1/TRBV3-2	TRBJ1-1
CASSQGGTGNKNTEAFF	TGTGCCAGCAGCCAGGGGGGGACAGGGAATAAAAACACTGAAGCTTTCTTT	TRBD1	-	TRBV3-1/TRBV3-2	TRBJ1-1
CASSLVSTYNEQFF	TGTGCCAGCAGCTTAGTAAGCACTTACAATGAGCAGTTCTTC	-	-	TRBV7-9	TRBJ2-1
CASSLAGARETQYF	TGTGCCAGCAGCTTAGCAGGGGCGCGGGAGACCCAGTACTTC	-	-	TRBV7-2	TRBJ2-5
CASSPPRWGGGNTEAFF	TGTGCCAGCAGCCCACCGAGGTGGGGCGGCGGGAACACTGAAGCTTTCTTT	-	-	TRBV9	TRBJ1-1
CASSLARWTGVYGYTF	TGTGCCAGCAGCTTAGCTCGTTGGACAGGGGTGTATGGCTACACCTTC	TRBD1	-	TRBV7-2	TRBJ1-2
CASSPTPFGVSSYEQYF	TGTGCCAGCAGCCCTACCCCTTTCGGGGTTTCCTCCTACGAGCAGTACTTC	-	few	TRBV6-2/TRBV6-3	TRBJ2-7
CASSQLGLPEAFF	TGTGCCAGCAGCCAATTGGGACTCCCTGAAGCTTTCTTT	-	-	TRBV3-1/TRBV3-2	TRBJ1-1
CASSRGTGGFNEQFF	TGTGCCAGCAGTAGGGGGACAGGGGGCTTCAATGAGCAGTTCTTC	TRBD1	-	TRBV5-6	TRBJ2-1
CASSEYNYGYTF	TGTGCCAGCAGTGAGTACAACTATGGCTACACCTTC	-	-	TRBV28	TRBJ1-2
CAWGTGGNQPQHF	TGTGCCTGGGGGACAGGGGGCAATCAGCCCCAGCATTTT	TRBD1	-	TRBV30	TRBJ1-5
CASSTLGQGETEAFF	TGTGCCAGCAGCACCCTCGGACAGGGAGAAACTGAAGCTTTCTTT	TRBD1	-	TRBV5-5	TRBJ1-1
CASSIVGGRNTEAFF	TGTGCCAGTAGTATAGTAGGAGGTCGGAACACTGAAGCTTTCTTT	-	-	TRBV19	TRBJ1-1